The 20 T cell receptor beta chains below come from one sample, sequenced in a study of cytomegalovirus exposure and HLA in healthy donors. In the PCR, 60 Vbeta and 13 Jbeta primers were used. Some clones are missing from TCRdb's copy, which holds only in-frame ones; the method was immunoSEQ multiplex PCR. The data hold over 100,000 clones, with roughly 78% observed a single time. The specimen was PBMCs. These receptors were obtained from a woman aged 40 to 50 in good health and CMV-seronegative.

V gene TRBV18 combines with J gene TRBJ1-1; D uncertain. This CDR3 has 13 residues. Germline-derived CDR1 and CDR2 are KGHSH and LQKENI. V gave up 3 bases and J gave up 4 bases, with 9 bases separating them. CDR3 loop: CASSPSERTEAFF. CDR3 in DNA: TGTGCCAGCTCACCGTCGGAGCGCACTGAAGCTTTCTTT.

V gene TRBV4-2 combines with J gene TRBJ2-7; the D gene is possibly TRBD1 (6 bases). Between the trimmed V and J ends, which lost 4 bases and 6 bases, there was a span of 19 bases. The CDR3 is 15 residues long. Germline V gene lookup returns CDR1 LGHNA and CDR2 YNFKEQ. CDR3: CASSPLKRGSREQYF. CDR3 DNA: TGTGCCAGCAGCCCTTTGAAAAGGGGGTCACGCGAGCAGTACTTC.

V usage is TRBV5-6 and J usage is TRBJ2-1; 9 nucleotides agree with TRBD2. Unmatched junction bases numbered 6, after V lost 0 bases and J lost 8 bases. The CDR3 is made up of 15 amino acids. CDR1 and CDR2 (germline): SGHDT, YYEEEE. The CDR3 bases are TGTGCCAGCAGCTTGGTCGGCGGGAGGGTTGATGAGCAGTTCTTC. Amino acids: CASSLVGGRVDEQFF.

This clone has only a few counts. The chain carries TRBV9 and TRBJ2-2; tentative D call: TRBD2 (5 bases). Trimming took 2 bases from V and 6 from J, leaving 11 bases between them. The CDR3 extends over 14 amino acids. Germline CDR1 is SGDLS and CDR2 is YYNGEE. The DNA of the CDR3 is TGTGCCAGCAGCGTCGCCAGGACTGCCGGGGAGCTGTTTTTT. It codes for CASSVARTAGELFF.

V usage is TRBV2 and J usage is TRBJ1-1; 7 bases are shared with TRBD1. The CDR3 has 16 amino acids. From germline, CDR1 is SNHLY and CDR2 FYNNEI. J lost 0 bases, V lost 10 bases, and 14 bases had no gene match. The CDR3 reads CATSSVEGAMNTEAFF. In DNA, the CDR3 is TGTGCCACAAGCAGTGTTGAGGGGGCGATGAACACTGAAGCTTTCTTT. Full variable domain (rest looked up from reference TRBV2 and TRBJ1-1): EPEVTQTPSHQVTQMGQEVILRCVPISNHLYFYWYRQILGQKVEFLVSFYNNEISEKSEIFDDQFSVERPDGSNFTLKIRSTKLEDSAMYFCATSSVEGAMNTEAFFGQGTRLTVV.

V gene TRBV25-1 combines with J gene TRBJ1-2; no firm D call. The CDR3 runs to 13 residues. Germline lookup yields CDR1 MGHDK and CDR2 SYGVNS. Trimming took off 6 bases at V and 6 bases at J, with 14 bases between the two ends. CDR3 region: CASSSMRQNGYTF. In nucleotides, the CDR3 is TGTGCCAGCAGCTCCATGCGGCAGAATGGCTACACCTTC.

The V gene is TRBV6-5, the J gene TRBJ1-6; D not certain. Germline CDR1 MNHEY, CDR2 SVGAGI. The CDR3 loop spans 12 amino acids. Trimming removed 5 bases from V and 9 bases from J, with 8 bases in between. CDR3 sequence: CASSDEGSPLHF. For the CDR3, the DNA is TGTGCCAGCAGTGACGAGGGTTCACCCCTCCACTTT.

This clone turned up a few times. The chain is built from TRBV10-3 and TRBJ2-5, with TRBD1 matching over 7 bases. The germline V gene encodes CDR1 ENHRY and CDR2 SYGVKD. Germline trimming cut 0 bases from V and 6 bases from J; bases unmatched to any gene: 7. CDR3 length equals 15 residues. CDR3 in DNA: TGTGCCATCAGTGAGTCCAGACAGGGCGAACAGACCCAGTACTTC. Protein sequence: CAISESRQGEQTQYF.

The CDR3 region is CASSAPPGRDGGHTQYF. CDR3 nucleotide sequence: TGTGCCAGCAGTGCCCCCCCTGGGAGAGATGGAGGCCATACGCAGTATTTT. This chain connects TRBV27 to TRBJ2-3, with D possibly matching TRBD2 (5 bases). Germline V gene sequence: CDR1 MNHEY, CDR2 SMNVEV (reference sequence). V dropped 5 bases and J dropped 7 bases, with 25 bases sitting between them. The CDR3 is 17 amino acids.

This sequence joins TRBV4-3 and TRBJ2-5, with 7 bases aligning to TRBD2. Germline V lookup: CDR1 LGHNA, CDR2 YSLEER. The CDR3 is 17 residues long. V lost 0 bases to trimming and J lost 5 bases; unmatched junction nucleotides: 12. The chain's CDR3 is CASSQDPSGSTAETQYF. In DNA, the CDR3 is TGCGCCAGCAGCCAAGACCCTAGCGGAAGCACAGCGGAGACCCAGTACTTC.

The chain employs TRBV5-6 and TRBJ1-6; 8 nucleotides agree with TRBD1. The CDR3 sequence is 14 residues long. Unmatched junction bases numbered 2, after V lost 2 bases and J lost 7 bases. The germline gives CDR1 SGHDT, CDR2 YYEEEE. The CDR3 DNA reads TGTGCCAGCAGCTTAGGGACAGGAAATTCACCCCTCCACTTT. Its translation is CASSLGTGNSPLHF.

The CDR3 DNA reads TGTGCCAGTAGTCGAACTTCCACCTACAGGGGGGATAACTATGGCTACACCTTC. Protein product: CASSRTSTYRGDNYGYTF. V is TRBV19 and J is TRBJ1-2; TRBD1 matches at 8 bases. The germline V gene has CDR1 LNHDA and CDR2 SQIVND (reference sequence). CDR3 length: 18 amino acids. J gave up 1 base and V 5 bases, and 15 bases lay outside the gene matches.

This rearrangement joins TRBV9 to TRBJ1-1, with D perhaps TRBD1 (6 bases). The V gene lost 3 bases and the J gene lost 8 bases, with 14 bases spanning the gap. The CDR3 is 13 amino acids. CDR1 and CDR2 (germline): SGDLS, YYNGEE. The CDR3 nucleotides are TGTGCCAGCAGCGGGGGGGGCGCGAGGGAAGCTTTCTTT. It specifies CASSGGGAREAFF. The complete variable domain, with remaining parts taken from reference TRBV9 and TRBJ1-1, reads DSGVTQTPKHLITATGQRVTLRCSPRSGDLSVYWYQQSLDQGLQFLIQYYNGEERAKGNILERFSAQQFPDLHSELNLSSLELGDSALYFCASSGGGAREAFFGQGTRLTVV.

This chain links TRBV27 with TRBJ2-5; D might be TRBD2 (6 bases). V lost 5 bases and J 11 bases, leaving 12 bases between the germline ends. The CDR3 runs 11 residues. In germline, CDR1 is MNHEY, CDR2 SMNVEV (reference sequence). This chain's CDR3 is CASSISGEQYF. As DNA, the CDR3 is TGTGCCAGCAGTATTAGCGGAGAGCAGTACTTC.

This sequence joins TRBV4-3 and TRBJ2-7; 11 bases are a match to TRBD1. The CDR3 is 16 amino acids. Germline CDR1 reads LGHNA; CDR2 reads YSLEER. Losses at the gene ends were 0 bases for V and 7 bases for J; bases not matched to a gene: 8. The CDR3 is CASSQDLGQGVSEQYF. The CDR3 nucleotides read TGCGCCAGCAGCCAAGACTTGGGACAGGGGGTATCAGAGCAGTACTTC.

The chain uses TRBV28 and TRBJ2-1, with TRBD2 matching 10 bases. Germline V lookup: CDR1 MDHEN, CDR2 SYDVKM. V lost 8 bases and J lost 7; bases outside the gene matches: 23. This CDR3 region has 19 residues. The CDR3 bases are TGTGCCAGCTGCGACGTGAGCGGGAGGGCCCTTTTTCTCGATAATGAGCAGTTCTTC. This translates into CASCDVSGRALFLDNEQFF.

The chain links TRBV28 to TRBJ2-2, with 8 bases that match TRBD2. CDR1 is MDHEN and CDR2 is SYDVKM in the germline V gene. The CDR3 covers 19 residues. Losses at the gene ends were 6 bases for V and 6 bases for J; bases not matched to a gene: 21. CDR3: CASSRTGPGSGRGAGELFF. DNA for the CDR3: TGTGCCAGCAGCCGGACCGGGCCAGGCAGCGGGAGAGGGGCCGGGGAGCTGTTTTTT.

This chain joins TRBV5-6 and TRBJ2-7; no definite D call. This CDR3 region has 15 residues. CDR1 is SGHDT and CDR2 is YYEEEE in the germline V gene. The germline V and J ends were trimmed by 0 bases and 1 base, with 11 bases remaining between them. CDR3 sequence (DNA): TGTGCCAGCAGCTTGGCCGCGAAGCCTTCCTACGAGCAGTACTTC. As protein: CASSLAAKPSYEQYF.

This clone was observed once. The chain links TRBV28 to TRBJ2-1; TRBD2 agrees at 7 bases. Looked up from germline, CDR1 is MDHEN and CDR2 is SYDVKM. The V and J ends lost 4 bases and 7 bases, in that order; junction bases with no gene match: 4. The CDR3 runs 13 residues. The CDR3 region is CASSSPGRNEQFF. The CDR3 nucleotides read TGTGCCAGCAGTTCCCCCGGGAGGAATGAGCAGTTCTTC.

This clone was counted once. The chain has TRBV15 and TRBJ1-4; D uncertain. V gave up 5 bases and J gave up 8 bases, with 6 bases separating them. This CDR3 region has 11 residues. CDR1 and CDR2 (germline): LNHNV, YYDKDF (reference sequence). The CDR3 DNA follows: TGTGCCACCAGCTCCCGGGAAAAACTGTTTTTT. As protein: CATSSREKLFF.